These 32 T cell receptor beta chains were all obtained from the same sample, sequenced in a study of blood T cell repertoires in COVID-19. Profiling relied on immunoSEQ multiplex PCR, and the TCRdb table lists in-frame clones only, not all of them. This sample has around 250,000 clones, with roughly 84% found just once. Sequencing was done on a sample of peripheral blood. Every receptor here comes from a woman aged 35 to 49 who had recovered from COVID-19.

The gene calls are TRBV9 and TRBJ2-3; maybe TRBD1 (5 bases). Germline CDR1 is SGDLS and CDR2 is YYNGEE. CDR3 length: 15 amino acids. Between the trimmed V and J ends, which lost 0 bases and 4 bases, there was a span of 12 bases. The CDR3 protein is CASSVGQIDADTQYF. The DNA for the CDR3 is TGTGCCAGCAGCGTAGGACAGATCGACGCAGATACGCAGTATTTT.

The V and J genes are TRBV24-1 and TRBJ2-3; possible D gene TRBD1, 5 bases. Germline V gene sequence: CDR1 KGHDR, CDR2 SFDVKD. The CDR3 runs to 19 residues. V dropped 3 bases and J dropped 0 bases, with 21 bases sitting between them. DNA for the CDR3: TGTGCCACCAGTGATCCCGCCACCGAACATGACAGCAGCACAGATACGCAGTATTTT. Translated, it gives CATSDPATEHDSSTDTQYF.

The chain combines TRBV19 with TRBJ1-2, with 7 bases aligning to TRBD1. J lost 4 bases, V lost 7 bases, and 9 bases had no gene match. The CDR3 has 14 residues. Germline CDR1 reads LNHDA; CDR2 reads SQIVND (reference sequence). The chain's CDR3 is CASTGQAISYGYTF. The CDR3 region has the DNA TGTGCCAGTACTGGACAGGCGATATCCTATGGCTACACCTTC.

The chain employs TRBV5-6 and TRBJ2-5, with 7 bases that match TRBD2. Germline loops: CDR1 SGHDT, CDR2 YYEEEE. V lost 2 bases, J lost 4 bases, and 5 bases stayed unmatched. The length of the CDR3 is 14 residues. The CDR3 is CASSFGGERETQYF. For the CDR3, the DNA is TGTGCCAGCAGCTTTGGGGGGGAAAGAGAGACCCAGTACTTC.

The rearrangement links TRBV6-5 to TRBJ2-1, with D perhaps TRBD2 (5 bases). Germline-derived CDR1 and CDR2 are MNHEY and SVGAGI. Trimming took 11 bases from V and 0 from J, leaving 14 bases between them. The CDR3 consists of 14 residues. The CDR3 DNA sequence: TGTGCCGCCTCCGTAGGGAGCTCCTACAATGAGCAGTTCTTC. As protein: CAASVGSSYNEQFF.

The chain is built from TRBV4-1 and TRBJ2-7; D gene ambiguous. Germline lookup yields CDR1 MGHRA and CDR2 YSYEKL. Deletions cut 0 bases from V and 1 base from J, with 10 bases between. CDR3 size: 15 residues. The CDR3 sequence: CASSQDHRSSYEQYF. In DNA form, the CDR3 reads TGCGCCAGCAGCCAAGATCACCGTAGTTCCTACGAGCAGTACTTC.

This clone was seen more than once but under ten times. The V gene is TRBV7-9, the J gene TRBJ1-1; D is uncertain. The CDR3 is 11 residues long. Germline CDR1 SEHNR, CDR2 FQNEAQ (reference sequence). V shed 3 bases and J shed 3 bases, with 2 bases lying between them. CDR3 in DNA: TGTGCCAGCAGCTTCGACACTGAAGCTTTCTTT. Translation gives CASSFDTEAFF.

V is TRBV29-1 and J is TRBJ2-2, with D possibly matching TRBD1 (6 bases). Germline lookup yields CDR1 SQVTM and CDR2 ANQGSEA. The germline V and J ends were trimmed by 7 bases and 4 bases, with 16 bases remaining between them. The CDR3 spans 14 residues. As DNA, the CDR3 is TGCAGCGCTCTCCGGGACACCGCCACCGGGGAGCTGTTTTTT. Protein sequence: CSALRDTATGELFF.

This chain joins TRBV5-1 and TRBJ2-5, with D possibly matching TRBD2 (6 bases). Per the germline V gene, CDR1 is SGHRS and CDR2 is YFSETQ. V lost 3 bases to trimming and J lost 2 bases, with 11 bases between them. The CDR3 is made up of 14 amino acids. The CDR3 here is CASSYGTDQETQYF. DNA of the CDR3: TGCGCCAGCAGCTACGGGACTGATCAAGAGACCCAGTACTTC.

This chain joins TRBV10-3 and TRBJ1-2; D is undetermined. The ends were cut back, 7 bases at V and 7 bases at J, with 22 bases in the middle. Looked up from germline, CDR1 is ENHRY and CDR2 is SYGVKD. The CDR3 runs 15 residues. The CDR3 bases are TGTGCCATCAAAGGGAGGGTAAACTACATCGGTGGCTACACCTTC. It translates to CAIKGRVNYIGGYTF.

This chain links TRBV7-9 with TRBJ2-3; 11 bases map to TRBD1. The V segment lost 1 base and the J segment 7 bases; nucleotides outside the gene matches: 7. CDR3 length: 16 amino acids. Germline assignment: CDR1 SEHNR and CDR2 FQNEAQ (reference sequence). In DNA, the CDR3 is TGTGCCAGCAGCTTAGTCGGGACAGGGGGAGAAAATACGCAGTATTTT. This gives the protein CASSLVGTGGENTQYF.

The chain couples TRBV18 to TRBJ2-7; weak D call: TRBD1 (6 bases). The CDR3 covers 17 residues. CDR1 KGHSH and CDR2 LQKENI come from the germline V gene. V was pared by 0 bases and J by 0 bases, with 15 bases between. The DNA of the CDR3 is TGTGCCAGCTCACCACCCTCACAGGGTTCTCCCTCCTACGAGCAGTACTTC. This encodes CASSPPSQGSPSYEQYF.

The V and J genes are TRBV25-1 and TRBJ2-2; tentative D call: TRBD1 (6 bases). This CDR3 is built from 16 residues. Germline V gives CDR1 MGHDK, CDR2 SYGVNS. The V end lost 1 base, the J end lost 5 bases, and 14 bases lay between the germline ends. This chain's CDR3 is CASSELLAGETGELFF. The CDR3 DNA sequence: TGTGCCAGCAGTGAATTATTGGCAGGGGAAACCGGGGAGCTGTTTTTT.

This chain's CDR3 is CATSNTGWGEKLFF. CDR3 DNA sequence: TGTGCCACCAGCAACACAGGGTGGGGGGAAAAACTGTTTTTT. The rearrangement joins TRBV15 to TRBJ1-4; D perhaps matches TRBD1 (6 bases). This CDR3 is 14 amino acids long. Germline CDR1 is LNHNV and CDR2 is YYDKDF (reference sequence). V gave up 4 bases and J gave up 8 bases, with 14 bases separating them.

The V gene is TRBV6-5, the J gene TRBJ1-1; no definite D call. Germline V CDR1 and CDR2: MNHEY, SVGAGI. The CDR3 spans 13 residues. The V end lost 7 bases, the J end lost 0 bases, and 9 bases lay between the germline ends. As DNA, the CDR3 is TGTGCCAGCAAGGGAGGCATGAACACTGAAGCTTTCTTT. This sequence encodes CASKGGMNTEAFF.

The V call is TRBV7-9, the J call TRBJ2-7, with 7 positions matching TRBD1. The CDR3 covers 13 residues. Germline V gene data show CDR1 as SEHNR and CDR2 as FQNEAQ (reference sequence). V was pared by 5 bases and J by 2 bases, with 3 bases of the junction left unmatched. The chain's CDR3 is CASSVGQTYEQYF. The DNA for the CDR3 is TGTGCCAGCAGCGTGGGACAGACCTACGAGCAGTACTTC. Based on the CDR3 plus reference TRBV7-9 and TRBJ2-7, the full variable domain is DTGVSQNPRHKITKRGQNVTFRCDPISEHNRLYWYRQTLGQGPEFLTYFQNEAQLEKSRLLSDRFSAERPKGSFSTLEIQRTEQGDSAMYLCASSVGQTYEQYFGPGTRLTVT.

V is TRBV5-5 and J is TRBJ1-5; D is unclear. Germline V gene sequence: CDR1 SGHKS, CDR2 YYEKEE (reference sequence). The CDR3 spans 15 residues. V was pared by 0 bases and J by 6 bases, with 13 bases between. In DNA, the CDR3 is TGTGCCAGCAGCTTGGCCGGAGGGCGAGGTCAGCCCCAGCATTTT. Its protein product is CASSLAGGRGQPQHF.

This clone has a count of ten or more. The chain joins TRBV2 to TRBJ1-1, with no clear D. With 8 bases removed from V and 3 bases from J, the gap between germline ends came to 16 bases. The CDR3 length is 14 residues. Germline lookup yields CDR1 SNHLY and CDR2 FYNNEI. The CDR3 loop is CASGIPLADTEAFF. The CDR3 DNA reads TGTGCCAGCGGCATCCCCCTGGCGGACACTGAAGCTTTCTTT. The whole variable domain, filled in from reference TRBV2 and TRBJ1-1, reads EPEVTQTPSHQVTQMGQEVILRCVPISNHLYFYWYRQILGQKVEFLVSFYNNEISEKSEIFDDQFSVERPDGSNFTLKIRSTKLEDSAMYFCASGIPLADTEAFFGQGTRLTVV.

The chain links TRBV23-1 to TRBJ2-7; 10 positions agree with TRBD1. TRBV23-1 belongs to the ORF category, with a function that is uncertain. Losses at the gene ends were 2 bases for V and 5 bases for J; bases not matched to a gene: 12. This CDR3 comprises 17 residues. CDR3: CASSQQGTGESCNEQYF. CDR3 DNA sequence: TGCGCCAGCAGTCAACAGGGGACAGGGGAAAGTTGCAACGAGCAGTACTTC.

This sequence joins TRBV5-5 and TRBJ1-1, with 9 nucleotides matching TRBD1. The CDR3 loop spans 17 amino acids. With 0 bases clipped from V and 4 bases from J, the junction kept 10 bases outside the gene matches. The germline V gene encodes CDR1 SGHKS and CDR2 YYEKEE (reference sequence). This chain's CDR3 is CASSLGSLRDRATEAFF. CDR3 nucleotides: TGTGCCAGCAGCTTGGGTTCCCTCCGGGACAGGGCCACTGAAGCTTTCTTT.

The rearrangement joins TRBV9 to TRBJ2-1, with 10 nucleotides matching TRBD2. J gave up 2 bases and V 1 base, and 6 bases lay outside the gene matches. CDR1 and CDR2 (germline): SGDLS, YYNGEE. This CDR3 has 17 amino acids. In nucleotides, the CDR3 is TGTGCCAGCAGCGTAAGTTGGGGGACTAGCGCCTACAATGAGCAGTTCTTC. Translation: CASSVSWGTSAYNEQFF.

The chain combines TRBV6-1 with TRBJ2-7; the match to TRBD1 covers 7 bases. There are 15 residues in the CDR3. Germline assignment: CDR1 MNHNS and CDR2 SASEGT. Trimming at V came to 2 bases and at J to 1 base, leaving 5 bases not matched to a gene. The CDR3 bases are TGTGCCAGCAGTGAAATAGGGGGCCTATCCTACGAGCAGTACTTC. Residues: CASSEIGGLSYEQYF.

This clone was seen only once. V is TRBV11-2 and J is TRBJ2-7; D remains ambiguous. Trimming removed 6 bases at V and 3 bases at J, with 12 bases between. The CDR3 sequence is 13 residues long. Per the germline V gene, CDR1 is SGHAT and CDR2 is FQNNGV. The CDR3 reads CASSAADGYEQYF. The CDR3 DNA sequence: TGTGCCAGCAGTGCGGCAGACGGCTACGAGCAGTACTTC.

This clone was observed a handful of times. The chain employs TRBV28 and TRBJ1-3; unclear D gene. The CDR3 contains 14 residues. The V end was cut by 2 bases, the J end by 8 bases, with 13 bases between. Germline V gene lookup returns CDR1 MDHEN and CDR2 SYDVKM. The CDR3 region has the DNA TGTGCCAGCAGTTTAGCCGGAGTCCGAGACACCATATATTTT. Its translation is CASSLAGVRDTIYF.

V usage is TRBV13 and J usage is TRBJ2-3; 8 bases are a match to TRBD1. The germline gives CDR1 PRHDT, CDR2 FYEKMQ (reference sequence). V lost 6 bases, J lost 3 bases, and 8 bases stayed unmatched. This CDR3 spans 15 amino acids. The CDR3 reads CASRGGQGATDTQYF. The CDR3 region has the DNA TGTGCCAGCAGAGGTGGACAGGGAGCTACAGATACGCAGTATTTT.

The chain links TRBV5-4 to TRBJ1-4, with 8 bases identical to TRBD1. Germline CDR1 and CDR2: SGHNT and YYREEE (reference sequence). With V trimmed by 4 bases and J by 6 bases, 5 bases remained unmatched. The length of the CDR3 is 14 residues. CDR3 amino acids: CASSQGQGYEKLFF. In nucleotides, the CDR3 is TGTGCCAGCAGCCAAGGACAGGGCTATGAAAAACTGTTTTTT.

The chain carries TRBV19 and TRBJ1-2, with D possibly TRBD1 on 6 matching bases. The CDR3 has 13 amino acids. Trimming took 5 bases from V and 5 from J, leaving 12 bases between them. The germline CDR1 and CDR2 sequences are LNHDA and SQIVND (reference sequence). The CDR3 protein is CASSPNRGYGYTF. In DNA, the CDR3 is TGTGCCAGTAGTCCGAATAGGGGGTATGGCTACACCTTC.

This chain connects TRBV28 to TRBJ2-7, with D unclear. Trimming removed 4 bases from V and 3 bases from J, with 7 bases in between. CDR1 is MDHEN, CDR2 SYDVKM, per germline. The CDR3 sequence is 12 residues long. The CDR3 bases are TGTGCCAGCAGTTCAAACAACTACGAGCAGTACTTC. As protein: CASSSNNYEQYF.

This sequence joins TRBV27 and TRBJ1-6, with D perhaps TRBD1 (5 bases). Trimming took 6 bases from V and 11 from J, leaving 14 bases between them. This CDR3 comprises 13 residues. Germline V gives CDR1 MNHEY, CDR2 SMNVEV (reference sequence). CDR3 sequence (DNA): TGTGCCAGCAGCACAGGCGTTTCGACACCCCTCCACTTT. Its translation: CASSTGVSTPLHF.

This clone showed up just once. V gene TRBV19 combines with J gene TRBJ2-3; D not certain. V was trimmed by 5 bases and J by 2 bases, leaving 11 bases between them. The CDR3 consists of 14 residues. Germline V lookup: CDR1 LNHDA, CDR2 SQIVND (reference sequence). The CDR3 loop is CASSLLQHTDTQYF. The DNA of the CDR3 is TGTGCCAGTAGTTTGCTACAGCACACAGATACGCAGTATTTT.

This chain links TRBV7-2 with TRBJ2-7; D is unclear. CDR1 is SGHTA, CDR2 FQGNSA, per germline. With 10 bases removed from V and 2 bases from J, the gap between germline ends came to 12 bases. This CDR3 has 12 amino acids. The CDR3 region is CAIRERTYEQYF. The CDR3 DNA reads as TGTGCCATCAGAGAGAGGACCTACGAGCAGTACTTC.

V is TRBV5-1 and J is TRBJ2-7; D ambiguous. CDR3 size: 14 residues. The germline V gene encodes CDR1 SGHRS and CDR2 YFSETQ. With 0 bases removed from V and 2 bases from J, the gap between germline ends came to 9 bases. CDR3 nucleotides: TGCGCCAGCAGCTTGGCAACAGATCCCTACGAGCAGTACTTC. Translation: CASSLATDPYEQYF.